One sample yielded the 5 T cell receptor beta chains listed below, sequenced in a study of vaccination and CD4 T cells after COVID-19. The treatment was: roughly ten-day PBMC culture with coronavirus spike peptide pools or control peptides (ViraFEST assay). Scientists ran DNA taken from cultured CD4+ T cells through the Oncomine TCR Beta short-read assay for sequencing. TCRdb re-called the PCR reads through MiXCR, storing one row per CDR3 protein. The repertoire has roughly 10,000 distinct CDR3 sequences, around 50% of them found once; the top ten carry 6.5% to 10%. The antigens for these receptors are not known. Sequencing was done on a sample of CD4+ T cells from blood, cultured in vitro. These receptors were taken from a human donor who had recovered from COVID-19.

This clonotype came up a few times. The CDR3 DNA sequence: TGTGCCACCAGTGATTCTCCCACAGGGGGCGACCGTTATGGCTACACCTTC. Its translation: CATSDSPTGGDRYGYTF. This chain uses TRBV24-1 with TRBJ1-2, with TRBD1 matching over 9 bases. Germline CDR1 reads KGHDR; CDR2 reads SFDVKD. Trimming took 2 bases from V and 5 from J; bases not matched to a gene: 11. This CDR3 is 17 amino acids long.

The chain carries TRBV24-1 and TRBJ1-2, with 9 bases aligning to TRBD1. V lost 4 bases to trimming and J lost 7 bases; unmatched junction nucleotides: 9. There are 15 residues in the CDR3. Germline CDR1 reads KGHDR; CDR2 reads SFDVKD. CDR3 in DNA: TGTGCCACCAGTGACCGAGACAGGGGGGTAGGTGGCTACACCTTC. Protein: CATSDRDRGVGGYTF.

The chain recombines TRBV5-4 with TRBJ2-1, with TRBD2 matching over 12 bases. Germline V gives CDR1 SGHNT, CDR2 YYREEE (reference sequence). After removal of 2 bases from V and 10 bases from J, the junction contained 4 bases not matched to a gene. The CDR3 loop spans 14 amino acids. CDR3 residues: CASSLRLAGVEQFF. CDR3 coding DNA: TGTGCCAGCAGCTTAAGACTAGCGGGAGTGGAGCAGTTCTTC.

This clonotype was found a few times. This chain joins TRBV19 and TRBJ1-2; no clear D. The CDR3 is 22 residues long. V was cut by 7 bases and J by 0 bases, with 36 bases left in between. Per germline, CDR1 LNHDA and CDR2 SQIVND (reference sequence). CDR3 coding DNA: TGTGCCAGTACCATAACCCTTGGCCATGCGACCTTTGTGACGGCCGCTAACTATGGCTACACCTTC. Its translation: CASTITLGHATFVTAANYGYTF.

The V call is TRBV20-1, the J call TRBJ2-2; 9 bases are a match to TRBD1. Germline lookup yields CDR1 DFQATT and CDR2 SNEGSKA (reference sequence). V shed 1 base and J 2 bases; nucleotides not matched to a gene: 2. CDR3 length: 15 amino acids. CDR3 in DNA: TGCAGTGCTAGAGTGACAGGGGGAAACACCGGGGAGCTGTTTTTT. As protein: CSARVTGGNTGELFF.